The 3 T cell receptor beta chains below were found in one sample sequenced in a study of a mutant IDH1 vaccine in newly diagnosed glioma. Time point of the sample: week 35, safety follow-up. Alongside topical imiquimod, each dose of vaccine comprised 300 ug of mutant IDH1 20-mer peptide. Repertoires were generated with immunoSEQ multiplex PCR, while TCRdb's copy carries only in-frame clones and drops some. This repertoire shows around 60,000 clones, 75% to 85% found once; its top ten account for around 5%. These receptors' antigens are unknown. The specimen was PBMCs, collected from a glioma patient whose treatment included an IDH1 peptide vaccine. Every receptor here comes from a man aged 35 to 55 with glioma.

This clone has only one observation. The rearrangement joins TRBV2 to TRBJ2-6; D is unclear. The ends were cut back, 5 bases at V and 13 bases at J, with 18 bases in the middle. Germline lookup yields CDR1 SNHLY and CDR2 FYNNEI. The CDR3 totals 14 residues. CDR3 sequence reads: CASSPTTSSRVLTF. The DNA for the CDR3 is TGTGCCAGCAGTCCCACGACTTCTTCCCGGGTCCTGACTTTC.

V is TRBV5-4 and J is TRBJ1-1; D gene ambiguous. V lost 5 bases and J 5 bases, leaving 16 bases between the germline ends. Germline V gene data show CDR1 as SGHNT and CDR2 as YYREEE (reference sequence). CDR3 size: 14 residues. CDR3 sequence: CASRRQDGVTEAFF. The CDR3 DNA is TGTGCCAGCAGGCGCCAGGACGGCGTAACTGAAGCTTTCTTT.

This chain joins TRBV6-5 and TRBJ1-3; D may be TRBD1 (5 bases). V lost 4 bases, J lost 0 bases, and 13 bases lay in between. Per the germline V gene, CDR1 is MNHEY and CDR2 is SVGAGI. CDR3 size: 16 residues. The CDR3 DNA reads TGTGCCAGCAGTTTGACGGGGCAAAACTCTGGAAACACCATATATTTT. Its protein product is CASSLTGQNSGNTIYF.